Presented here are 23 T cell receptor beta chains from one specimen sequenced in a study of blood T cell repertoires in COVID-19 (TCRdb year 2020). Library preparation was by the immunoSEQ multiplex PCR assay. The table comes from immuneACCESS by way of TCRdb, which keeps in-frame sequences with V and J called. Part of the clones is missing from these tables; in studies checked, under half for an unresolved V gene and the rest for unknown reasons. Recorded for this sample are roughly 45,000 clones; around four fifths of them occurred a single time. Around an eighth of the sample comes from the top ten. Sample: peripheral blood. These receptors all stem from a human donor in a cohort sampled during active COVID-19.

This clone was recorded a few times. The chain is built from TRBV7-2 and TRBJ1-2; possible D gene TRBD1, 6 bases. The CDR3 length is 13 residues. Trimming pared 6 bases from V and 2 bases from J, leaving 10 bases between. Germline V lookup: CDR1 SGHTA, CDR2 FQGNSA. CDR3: CASSYDRNYGYTF. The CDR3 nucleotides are TGTGCCAGCAGTTATGACAGGAACTATGGCTACACCTTC.

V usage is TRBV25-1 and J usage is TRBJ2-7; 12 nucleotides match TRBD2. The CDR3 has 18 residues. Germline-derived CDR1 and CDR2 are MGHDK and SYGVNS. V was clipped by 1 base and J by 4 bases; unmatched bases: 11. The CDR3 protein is CASSEFGRASGGAYEQYF. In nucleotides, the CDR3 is TGTGCCAGCAGTGAATTTGGTCGGGCTAGCGGGGGGGCTTACGAGCAGTACTTC.

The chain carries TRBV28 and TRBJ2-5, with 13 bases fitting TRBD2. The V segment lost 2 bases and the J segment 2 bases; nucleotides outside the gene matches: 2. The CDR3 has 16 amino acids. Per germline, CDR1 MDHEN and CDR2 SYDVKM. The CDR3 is CASSLLTSGGQETQYF. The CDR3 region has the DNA TGTGCCAGCAGTTTACTGACTAGCGGGGGGCAAGAGACCCAGTACTTC.

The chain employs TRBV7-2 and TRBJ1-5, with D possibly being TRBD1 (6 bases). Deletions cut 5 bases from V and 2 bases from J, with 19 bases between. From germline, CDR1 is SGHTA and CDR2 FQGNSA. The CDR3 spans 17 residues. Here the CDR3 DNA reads TGTGCCAGCAGCCCCCGATTCACGGGGGGCGGCAATCAGCCCCAGCATTTT. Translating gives CASSPRFTGGGNQPQHF. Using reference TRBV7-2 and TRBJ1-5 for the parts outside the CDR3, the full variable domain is GAGVSQSPSNKVTEKGKDVELRCDPISGHTALYWYRQSLGQGLEFLIYFQGNSAPDKSGLPSDRFSAERTGGSVSTLTIQRTQQEDSAVYLCASSPRFTGGGNQPQHFGDGTRLSIL.

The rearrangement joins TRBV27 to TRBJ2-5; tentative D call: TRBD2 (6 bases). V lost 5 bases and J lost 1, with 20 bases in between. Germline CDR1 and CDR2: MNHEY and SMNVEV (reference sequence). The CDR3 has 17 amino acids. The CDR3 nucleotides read TGTGCCAGCAGTCCAAAACGACTAGACGTATTCCAAGAGACCCAGTACTTC. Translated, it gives CASSPKRLDVFQETQYF.

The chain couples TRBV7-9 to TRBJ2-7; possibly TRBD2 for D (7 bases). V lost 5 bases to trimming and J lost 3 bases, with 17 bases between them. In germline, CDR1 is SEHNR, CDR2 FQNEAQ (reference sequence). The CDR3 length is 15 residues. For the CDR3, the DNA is TGTGCCAGCAGCGATAGGGGGGGACCCAACTACGAGCAGTACTTC. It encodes CASSDRGGPNYEQYF.

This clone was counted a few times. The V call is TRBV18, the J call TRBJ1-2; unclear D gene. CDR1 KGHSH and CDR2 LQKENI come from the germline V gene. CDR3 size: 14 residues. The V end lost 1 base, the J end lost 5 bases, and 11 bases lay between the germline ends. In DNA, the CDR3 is TGTGCCAGCTCACCACAAGGCCTAGGTTATGGCTACACCTTC. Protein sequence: CASSPQGLGYGYTF.

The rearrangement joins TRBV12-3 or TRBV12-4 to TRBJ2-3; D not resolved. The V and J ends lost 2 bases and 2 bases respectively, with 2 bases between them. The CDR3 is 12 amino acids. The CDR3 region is CASSLYTDTQYF. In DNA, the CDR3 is TGTGCCAGCAGTTTATACACAGATACGCAGTATTTT.

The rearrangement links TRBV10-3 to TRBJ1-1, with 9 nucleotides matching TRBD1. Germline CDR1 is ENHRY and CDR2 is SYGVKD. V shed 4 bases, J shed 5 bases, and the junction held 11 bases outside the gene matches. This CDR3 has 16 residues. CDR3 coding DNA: TGTGCCATCAGTGGTGGAGCTGGGACAGGGAGAACTGAAGCTTTCTTT. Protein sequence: CAISGGAGTGRTEAFF.

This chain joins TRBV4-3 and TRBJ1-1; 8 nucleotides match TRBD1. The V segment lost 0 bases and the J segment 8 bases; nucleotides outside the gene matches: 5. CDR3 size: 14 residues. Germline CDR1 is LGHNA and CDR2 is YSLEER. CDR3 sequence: CASSQDLGDREAFF. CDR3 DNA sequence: TGCGCCAGCAGCCAAGATTTAGGGGACAGGGAAGCTTTCTTT.

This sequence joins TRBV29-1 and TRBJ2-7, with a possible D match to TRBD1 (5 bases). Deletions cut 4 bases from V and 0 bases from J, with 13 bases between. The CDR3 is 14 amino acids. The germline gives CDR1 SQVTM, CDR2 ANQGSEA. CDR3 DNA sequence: TGCAGCGTTGGGTTGGACACCGCCTCCTACGAGCAGTACTTC. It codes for CSVGLDTASYEQYF.

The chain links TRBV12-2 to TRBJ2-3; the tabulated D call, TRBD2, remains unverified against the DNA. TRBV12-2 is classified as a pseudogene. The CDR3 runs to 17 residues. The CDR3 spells CASRSLWGGASTDTQYF. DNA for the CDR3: TGTGCAAGTCGCTCCTTGTGGGGGGGAGCGAGCACAGATACGCAGTATTTT.

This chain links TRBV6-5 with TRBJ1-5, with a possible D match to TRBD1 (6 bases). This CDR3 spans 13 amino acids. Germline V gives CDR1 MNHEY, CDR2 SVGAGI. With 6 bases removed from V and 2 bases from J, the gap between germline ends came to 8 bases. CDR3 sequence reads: CASSGQRNQPQHF. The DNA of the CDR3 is TGTGCCAGCAGCGGACAGCGCAATCAGCCCCAGCATTTT.

DNA for the CDR3: TGTGCCAGCTCACCAGGGTTCCCCCGACTCTACTACGAGCAGTACTTC. Residues: CASSPGFPRLYYEQYF. The rearrangement uses TRBV18 and TRBJ2-7, with D unclear. Germline V gene lookup returns CDR1 KGHSH and CDR2 LQKENI. This CDR3 has 16 residues. V was clipped by 2 bases and J by 3 bases, with 17 bases between them.

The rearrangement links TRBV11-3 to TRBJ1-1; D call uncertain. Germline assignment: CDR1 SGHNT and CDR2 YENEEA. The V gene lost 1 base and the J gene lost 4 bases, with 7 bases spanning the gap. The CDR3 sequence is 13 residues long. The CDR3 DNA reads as TGTGCCAGCAGCTTAGGGGCTGCCACTGAAGCTTTCTTT. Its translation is CASSLGAATEAFF.

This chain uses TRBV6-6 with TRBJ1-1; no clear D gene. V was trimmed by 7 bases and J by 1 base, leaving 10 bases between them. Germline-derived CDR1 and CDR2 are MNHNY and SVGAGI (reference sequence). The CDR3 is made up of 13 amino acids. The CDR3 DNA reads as TGTGCCAGCACGGAGGTTTCGAACACTGAAGCTTTCTTT. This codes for CASTEVSNTEAFF.

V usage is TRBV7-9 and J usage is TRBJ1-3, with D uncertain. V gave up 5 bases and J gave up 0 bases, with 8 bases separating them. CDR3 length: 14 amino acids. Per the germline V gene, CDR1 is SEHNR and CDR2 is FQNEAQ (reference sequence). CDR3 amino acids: CASSTLFSGNTIYF. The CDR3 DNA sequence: TGTGCCAGCAGCACCCTATTCTCTGGAAACACCATATATTTT. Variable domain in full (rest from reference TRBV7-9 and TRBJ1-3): DTGVSQNPRHKITKRGQNVTFRCDPISEHNRLYWYRQTLGQGPEFLTYFQNEAQLEKSRLLSDRFSAERPKGSFSTLEIQRTEQGDSAMYLCASSTLFSGNTIYFGEGSWLTVV.

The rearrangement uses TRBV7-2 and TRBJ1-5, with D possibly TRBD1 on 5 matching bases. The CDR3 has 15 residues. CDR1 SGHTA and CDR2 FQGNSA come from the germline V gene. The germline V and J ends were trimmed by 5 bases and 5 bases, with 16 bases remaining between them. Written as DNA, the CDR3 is TGTGCCAGCAGCCCAAGGTCAGGGTCGGATCAGCCCCAGCATTTT. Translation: CASSPRSGSDQPQHF.

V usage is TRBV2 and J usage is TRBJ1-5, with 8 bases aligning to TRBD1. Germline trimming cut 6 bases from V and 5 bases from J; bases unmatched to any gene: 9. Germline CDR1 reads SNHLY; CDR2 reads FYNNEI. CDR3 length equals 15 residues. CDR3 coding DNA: TGTGCCAGCAGGGATCGGACAGGGCGGGATCAGCCCCAGCATTTT. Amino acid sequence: CASRDRTGRDQPQHF.

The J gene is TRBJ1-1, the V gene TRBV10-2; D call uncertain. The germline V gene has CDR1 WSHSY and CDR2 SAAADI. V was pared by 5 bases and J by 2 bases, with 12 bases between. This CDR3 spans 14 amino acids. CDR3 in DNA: TGCGCCAGCAGTCGGGATCCACGTAACACTGAAGCTTTCTTT. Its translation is CASSRDPRNTEAFF.

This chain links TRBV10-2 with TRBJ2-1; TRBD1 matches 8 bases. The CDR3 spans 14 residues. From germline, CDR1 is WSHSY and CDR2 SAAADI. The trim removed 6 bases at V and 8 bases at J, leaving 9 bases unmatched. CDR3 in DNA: TGCGCCAGCAGAATGACAGGGGAGAGCGATGAGCAGTTCTTC. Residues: CASRMTGESDEQFF.

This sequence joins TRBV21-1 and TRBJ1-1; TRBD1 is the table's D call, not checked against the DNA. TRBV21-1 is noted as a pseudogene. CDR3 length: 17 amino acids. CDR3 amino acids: CASSKALTGPSNTEAFF. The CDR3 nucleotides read TGTGCCAGCAGCAAAGCGCTCACAGGGCCCTCGAACACTGAAGCTTTCTTT.

CDR3 nucleotide sequence: TGTGCCACCAGTGATGGACAGCCGAATGAAAAACTGTTTTTT. It translates to CATSDGQPNEKLFF. The J gene is TRBJ1-4, the V gene TRBV24-1, with a weak D call TRBD1 (6 bases). CDR3 size: 14 residues. Trimming took off 3 bases at V and 5 bases at J, with 9 bases between the two ends. CDR1 and CDR2 (germline): KGHDR, SFDVKD.